A selection of T cell receptor beta chains follows, all from one sample in a study of T cells expressing NK-cell markers. TCRdb reanalyzed the 5' RACE reads and collapses them to one entry per CDR3 protein, without DNA. This repertoire comprises 300,000 to 450,000 distinct CDR3 sequences; its ten largest clones make up roughly 5.2%. The sequenced material came from blood T cells: a sorted CD56 or NKG2C T cell subset, CD4+ or CD8+ T cells, or bulk PBMC T cells (not recorded which). The receptor source for this set is a man between 18 and 69 years old in good health. Both conserved end residues are part of each CDR3. The order of the fields is CDR3 length, J gene, V gene, CDR3 protein.

12 TRBJ2-5 TRBV19 CASARGSETQYF
15 TRBJ2-3 TRBV2 CASSPRTRVTDTQYF
18 TRBJ2-3 TRBV4-1 CASSQGPASGGTKDTQYF
14 TRBJ2-7 TRBV7-9 CASSKTAGDYEQYF
16 TRBJ2-2 TRBV18 CASSAVGGTNTGELFF
14 TRBJ2-2 TRBV30 CAWIGRLPGGELFF
12 TRBJ1-2 TRBV6-5 CASRGQGFGYTF
15 TRBJ2-3 TRBV19 CASSLPRGQGLTQYF
13 TRBJ1-2 TRBV5-1 CASSPETYYGYTF
15 TRBJ1-2 TRBV20-1 CSADGRSETLYGYTF
13 TRBJ2-5 TRBV20-1 CSAKGTSKETQYF
15 TRBJ2-7 TRBV6-4 CASSAWGQDSYEQYF
14 TRBJ2-2 TRBV25-1 CASSVYTNTGELFF
18 TRBJ2-1 TRBV6-5 CASSYWTGSLRSYNEQFF
14 TRBJ1-6 TRBV6-5 CASSYEPSNSPLHF
14 TRBJ2-7 TRBV27 CASSPLDSTYEQYF
18 TRBJ2-5 TRBV25-1 CASSAGLAGGSIQGTQYF
17 TRBJ1-5 TRBV27 CASSLPRTAYSNQPQHF
14 TRBJ2-7 TRBV11-2 CASSSWTISYEQYF
16 TRBJ2-3 TRBV12-3/TRBV12-4 CASSRSQGYTTDTQYF
15 TRBJ2-7 TRBV4-2 CASSQVGQPSYEQYF
18 TRBJ2-3 TRBV6-1 CASRARGTSSRSTDTQYF
17 TRBJ1-1 TRBV18 CASSPKALLFEDTEAFF
13 TRBJ1-2 TRBV28 CAITKGWAYGYTF